Below are 8 T cell receptor beta chains sequenced from a single sample in a study of T cell responses to AZD1222 COVID-19 vaccine (dated by TCRdb to the early 2020s). The library was built by means of the immunoSEQ multiplex PCR assay. TCRdb holds this immuneACCESS table with in-frame rearrangements only. Some clones are missing; in checked studies, unresolved V genes explain under half, and the rest has no known cause. The sample table shows around 160,000 clones, and 85% to 95% are seen once. The ten largest clonotypes hold 1.5% to 2% of the sample. The time point label, as the study defines it: baseline before first vaccination. The material was peripheral blood, obtained on day 0 of AZD1222 vaccination. The receptors stem from an adult in good health.

The chain couples TRBV7-7 to TRBJ2-1, with TRBD2 matching 12 bases. The CDR3 sequence is 16 residues long. The ends lost 1 base at V and 9 bases at J; junction bases unmatched: 7. Germline CDR1 is SSHAT and CDR2 is FNYEAQ (reference sequence). The CDR3 loop reads CASSLVASGGAGEQFF. The CDR3 coding sequence is TGTGCCAGCAGCTTAGTGGCTAGCGGGGGGGCCGGTGAGCAGTTCTTC.

A single count supports this clone. The rearrangement joins TRBV10-2 to TRBJ1-1, with TRBD1 matching 11 bases. The germline V gene has CDR1 WSHSY and CDR2 SAAADI. Trimming cost V 2 bases and J 2 bases; bases outside gene matches: 4. The CDR3 runs to 16 residues. The CDR3 protein is CASSERDRGINTEAFF. The CDR3 coding sequence is TGCGCCAGCAGTGAGCGGGACAGGGGGATCAACACTGAAGCTTTCTTT.

The chain uses TRBV7-3 and TRBJ2-1; perhaps TRBD2 as D (5 bases). Trimming took 1 base from V and 0 from J, leaving 7 bases between them. The CDR3 runs 15 residues. CDR1 and CDR2 (germline): SGHTA, FQGTGA. CDR3 in DNA: TGTGCCAGCAGCTTAAGGGAGAGCTCCTACAATGAGCAGTTCTTC. Its protein is CASSLRESSYNEQFF.

The gene calls are TRBV4-1 and TRBJ2-3; D is possibly TRBD2 (5 bases). V was pared by 1 base and J by 2 bases, with 13 bases between. Germline lookup yields CDR1 MGHRA and CDR2 YSYEKL. The length of the CDR3 is 16 residues. The CDR3 bases are TGCGCCAGCAGCCAAGCGGGGTTGGGCCCCACAGATACGCAGTATTTT. Protein product: CASSQAGLGPTDTQYF.

This clone was detected only once. The chain links TRBV7-9 to TRBJ2-1, with D uncertain. The CDR3 is made up of 16 amino acids. In germline, CDR1 is SEHNR, CDR2 FQNEAQ (reference sequence). Deletions cut 5 bases from V and 1 base from J, with 15 bases between. This CDR3 is CASSTPPLASYNEQFF. CDR3 coding DNA: TGTGCCAGCAGCACCCCACCCCTGGCGTCCTACAATGAGCAGTTCTTC.

CDR3 bases: TGTGCCACGAGACCCCCCAGGGCGTACACTGAAGCTTTCTTT. Translating gives CATRPPRAYTEAFF. The V gene is TRBV7-6, the J gene TRBJ1-1; tentatively, D is TRBD1 (5 bases). The germline V and J ends were trimmed by 10 bases and 3 bases, with 18 bases remaining between them. Germline-derived CDR1 and CDR2 are SGHVS and FNYEAQ. This CDR3 contains 14 residues.

This chain uses TRBV6-5 with TRBJ1-5, with unresolved D. This CDR3 is 13 amino acids long. Trimming shortened V by 5 bases and J by 4 bases, and 9 bases separated the two germline ends. Looked up from germline, CDR1 is MNHEY and CDR2 is SVGAGI. The CDR3: CASSLRENQPQHF. DNA of the CDR3: TGTGCCAGCAGTCTCCGGGAAAATCAGCCCCAGCATTTT.

This rearrangement joins TRBV6-5 to TRBJ1-2; a possible D gene is TRBD1 (5 bases). Germline CDR1 reads MNHEY; CDR2 reads SVGAGI. Trimming took off 7 bases at V and 4 bases at J, with 19 bases between the two ends. The CDR3 length is 15 residues. CDR3 residues: CASNNIKAGSYGYTF. The CDR3 DNA sequence: TGTGCCAGCAACAACATTAAGGCAGGGAGCTATGGCTACACCTTC.